The source of this T cell receptor (beta chain) is a study of cytomegalovirus exposure and HLA in healthy donors (dated by TCRdb to about 2017). Broadly, across the study: The 666 repertoires of the first cohort and the roughly 120 validation repertoires were produced on the same platform, according to a later analysis. The aim of the study was to test whether cataloging public T cell receptors could identify signatures of past pathogen exposure. In addition to the first cohort of 666 subjects, a separate validation cohort of approximately 130 different subjects was used. The study combined high-throughput TCR immunosequencing, statistical association of individual TCRs with disease status, and machine learning to predict cytomegalovirus infection status. Overall study outcomes, separate from this receptor: Subsequent analysis determined that TCRs grouped into clusters in the first cohort also showed a tendency toward co-occurrence across the approximately 110 validation repertoires, and 85% to 95% of cluster scores exceeded 0. In the study, some 160 TCR beta chains were listed as associated with cytomegalovirus. It was suggested by the authors that the approach could potentially be generalized to other disease states and immunological phenotypes. The classifier was reported to diagnose cytomegalovirus status with high specificity and sensitivity in both the original and validation cohorts. In vitro tests confirmed that three of the cytomegalovirus-associated TCR beta chains recognize cytomegalovirus antigens. The validation cohort had no HLA typing available for a later analysis, so co-occurrence within that cohort was assessed over all 120 or so repertoires. Most TCR sequences were observed very rarely across donors, whereas some public TCRs were present in many individuals.

In the germline V gene (reference sequence), CDR1 corresponds to MNHEY and CDR2 to SMNVEV. Deletion took 7 bases off V and 2 bases off J, with a span of 14 bases between the germline ends. The cysteine opens and the phenylalanine closes a CDR3 of 14 amino acids. CDR3 DNA only is kept here, 42 bases in frame from base 1. The donors were included in the validation cohort of some 120 subjects, a group kept apart from the roughly 610-subject first cohort. Regarding this clone: The clone's antigen remains unknown. No per-base quality is available; no much larger clone lies one base away.

Library preparation used the immunoSEQ multiplex PCR assay. The study's processing was this. To diagnose cytomegalovirus status from the catalog of TCR beta chain sequences, a statistical classification framework was built. Imported from immuneACCESS, the table was reduced by TCRdb to in-frame sequences with V and J called. These copies leave out some clones; in studies compared against another copy, an unresolved V gene accounts for under half, and the cause of the remainder is not known. V, J and clone size are taken as reported in that table, and D and trimming were inferred from the DNA itself. The sample yields 200,000 to 250,000 clones; 87% were counted once. The ten largest clonotypes hold 1.5% to 2.5% of the sample.

The clonotype comes from a woman between 18 and 29 years old in good health and CMV-seropositive. The V and J genes are TRBV27 and TRBJ1-1; possibly the D gene is TRBD1, per 6 matching bases. Sequenced material: PBMCs. The CDR3 region reads CASTLMGANTEAFF. The bases read TGTGCCAGCACCTTAATGGGGGCTAACACTGAAGCTTTCTTT.